Below are 24 T cell receptor beta chains sequenced from a single sample in a study of T cells in Graves' hyperthyroidism and ophthalmopathy (dated by TCRdb to the late 2010s). The library was prepared using multiplex PCR. These reads were obtained on an Illumina HiSeq 2000. Amplification of TCR beta CDR3 regions was carried out from RNA transcripts. A first-round RT-PCR of the TCR CDR3 used the HTBI primer set with the Qiagen OneStep RT-PCR kit. Starting from the raw public reads, TCRdb applied fastp trimming at Q25, assembled clones with MiXCR and retained in-frame beta chains. Each CDR3 protein gets just one entry, which takes the most common genes and DNA from the rows behind it. Here the sample has around 300,000 distinct CDR3 sequences; roughly 13% occur a single time. 7.9% of the sample comes from the top ten. The sequenced material came from blood. The receptor source for this set is a woman aged 40 to 50 with Graves' hyperthyroidism.

This clonotype appeared many times. This rearrangement joins TRBV5-1 to TRBJ1-6, with TRBD1 matching over 8 bases. The CDR3 loop spans 15 amino acids. V lost 3 bases and J lost 8; bases outside the gene matches: 7. Germline-derived CDR1 and CDR2 are SGHRS and YFSETQ. CDR3 protein: CASSSQQGGDSPLHF. The CDR3 DNA sequence: TGCGCCAGCAGCTCGCAACAGGGGGGAGATTCACCCCTCCACTTT.

This clonotype was found many times. The J gene is TRBJ1-2, the V gene TRBV28; 8 bases line up with TRBD1. After removal of 2 bases from V and 5 bases from J, the junction contained 4 bases not matched to a gene. The germline CDR1 and CDR2 sequences are MDHEN and SYDVKM. This CDR3 region has 14 residues. Here the CDR3 DNA reads TGTGCCAGCAGTTTACAGGGGGCGGGGTATGGCTACACCTTC. It encodes CASSLQGAGYGYTF.

This clonotype was seen repeatedly, ten times or more. The V gene is TRBV27, the J gene TRBJ1-2; 10 nucleotides agree with TRBD1. The CDR3 totals 14 residues. CDR1 and CDR2 from the germline V gene are MNHEY and SMNVEV (reference sequence). Trimming removed 3 bases from V and 4 bases from J; junction bases left unmatched: 2. The DNA for the CDR3 is TGTGCCAGCAGTTTGGGACAGGGGACCTATGGCTACACCTTC. Its translation: CASSLGQGTYGYTF.

In DNA, the CDR3 is TGCAGCGCAACCGACAGGGTAGGGGGAATTAGCACAGATACGCAGTATTTT. Amino acids: CSATDRVGGISTDTQYF. The gene calls are TRBV29-1 and TRBJ2-3; 7 bases agree with TRBD1. V was clipped by 7 bases and J by 0 bases; unmatched bases: 16. There are 17 residues in the CDR3. Germline V lookup: CDR1 SQVTM, CDR2 ANQGSEA.

This clonotype was counted ten times or more. This sequence joins TRBV28 and TRBJ2-5, with 9 bases lining up with TRBD2. The V gene end was trimmed by 6 bases and the J gene end by 5 bases; junction bases not matched to a gene: 10. The CDR3 covers 15 residues. Germline CDR1 MDHEN, CDR2 SYDVKM. CDR3 DNA sequence: TGTGCCAGCAGCCCCTCCCTAGCGGGAAGGGAGACCCAGTACTTC. Amino acid sequence: CASSPSLAGRETQYF. Using reference TRBV28 and TRBJ2-5 for the parts outside the CDR3, the full variable domain is DVKVTQSSRYLVKRTGEKVFLECVQDMDHENMFWYRQDPGLGLRLIYFSYDVKMKEKGDIPEGYSVSREKKERFSLILESASTNQTSMYLCASSPSLAGRETQYFGPGTRLLVL.

This clonotype was picked up many times. The J gene is TRBJ2-2, the V gene TRBV28; D possibly corresponds to TRBD1 (5 bases). In germline, CDR1 is MDHEN, CDR2 SYDVKM. The CDR3 sequence is 15 residues long. V dropped 3 bases and J dropped 1 base, with 9 bases sitting between them. The CDR3 sequence: CASSLRTRNTGELFF. The CDR3 nucleotides are TGTGCCAGCAGTTTGCGGACAAGGAACACCGGGGAGCTGTTTTTT.

About this clonotype itself: Since a much larger clone is just one base distant, this may be a read error. The chain joins TRBV28 to TRBJ2-7; D is tentatively TRBD1 or TRBD2 (7 bases each). Germline values: CDR1 MDHEN, CDR2 SYDVKM. Trimming left V 3 bases short and J 6 bases short, with 18 bases between. CDR3 length: 15 amino acids. CDR3 DNA sequence: TGTGCCAGCAGTTTCGGGGGGACAGTACCCTGCGAGCAGTACTTC. It codes for CASSFGGTVPCEQYF. Full variable domain (missing parts from reference TRBV28 and TRBJ2-7): DVKVTQSSRYLVKRTGEKVFLECVQDMDHENMFWYRQDPGLGLRLIYFSYDVKMKEKGDIPEGYSVSREKKERFSLILESASTNQTSMYLCASSFGGTVPCEQYFGPGTRLTVT.

This clonotype came up many times. The gene calls are TRBV10-3 and TRBJ2-7, with 7 bases lining up with TRBD2. The germline gives CDR1 ENHRY, CDR2 SYGVKD. The CDR3 is made up of 16 amino acids. V was clipped by 2 bases and J by 0 bases; unmatched bases: 7. The DNA of the CDR3 is TGTGCCATCAGTGAGAATCCGGGCGGGAGCTCCTACGAGCAGTACTTC. Amino acids: CAISENPGGSSYEQYF.

This clonotype was counted at least ten times. CDR3 sequence: CASSYRTEAFF. The CDR3, as DNA: TGTGCCAGCAGTTACAGAACTGAAGCTTTCTTT. The rearrangement links TRBV6-2 or TRBV6-3 to TRBJ1-1; D ambiguous. The CDR3 spans 11 residues. Between the trimmed V and J ends, which lost 2 bases and 5 bases, there was a span of 3 bases. Germline CDR1 MNHEY, CDR2 SVGEGT.

This clonotype was observed at least ten times. The J gene is TRBJ2-7, the V gene TRBV28, with D tentatively TRBD2 (5 bases). This CDR3 is 15 amino acids long. Trimming took 11 bases from V and 3 from J, leaving 23 bases between them. Per the germline V gene, CDR1 is MDHEN and CDR2 is SYDVKM. CDR3 region: CAAGQPRRNFYEQYF. The CDR3 bases are TGTGCCGCGGGTCAACCGCGGAGGAACTTCTACGAGCAGTACTTC.

As to this clonotype: A much larger clone sits a single nucleotide away, making a read error possible. The J gene is TRBJ1-1, the V gene TRBV10-3; no firm D call. Germline lookup yields CDR1 ENHRY and CDR2 SYGVKD. V lost 6 bases, J lost 1 base, and 12 bases lay in between. CDR3 length: 14 residues. In nucleotides, the CDR3 is TGTGCCATCAGCCCTTCCTTAGGGAACACTGAAGCTTTCTTT. It codes for CAISPSLGNTEAFF.

On this clonotype itself: One base away lies a much larger clone, so this may be a sequencing read error. The chain couples TRBV12-3 or TRBV12-4 to TRBJ2-1; D possibly corresponds to TRBD1 (5 bases). The CDR3 has 15 residues. In DNA, the CDR3 is TGTGCCGGCAGGGCCACTATGAGCTCCTACAATGAGCAGTTCTTC. It is translated as CAGRATMSSYNEQFF.

This clonotype was picked up many times. The genes are TRBV28 and TRBJ1-2; D is uncertain. Germline assignment: CDR1 MDHEN and CDR2 SYDVKM. V was pared by 4 bases and J by 3 bases, with 15 bases between. The CDR3 sequence is 15 residues long. The CDR3 here is CASSSIEGFHYGYTF. For the CDR3, the DNA is TGTGCCAGCAGTTCCATAGAGGGATTTCACTATGGCTACACCTTC.

This clonotype was detected many times. The rearrangement links TRBV7-9 to TRBJ2-7; D possibly uses TRBD1 or TRBD2 (5 bases each). With 0 bases removed from V and 5 bases from J, the gap between germline ends came to 14 bases. The CDR3 has 15 amino acids. The germline CDR1 and CDR2 sequences are SEHNR and FQNEAQ (reference sequence). The CDR3 here is CASSLASSRGDEQYF. The CDR3 DNA sequence: TGTGCCAGCAGCTTAGCTTCTAGCCGAGGGGACGAGCAGTACTTC. Based on the CDR3 plus reference TRBV7-9 and TRBJ2-7, the full variable domain is DTGVSQNPRHKITKRGQNVTFRCDPISEHNRLYWYRQTLGQGPEFLTYFQNEAQLEKSRLLSDRFSAERPKGSFSTLEIQRTEQGDSAMYLCASSLASSRGDEQYFGPGTRLTVT.

This clonotype has ten or more counts. The chain employs TRBV11-3 and TRBJ2-5; D is possibly TRBD1 or TRBD2 (6 bases each). The germline V and J ends were trimmed by 4 bases and 7 bases, with 7 bases remaining between them. The CDR3 is 11 amino acids. The germline V gene has CDR1 SGHNT and CDR2 YENEEA. The CDR3 reads CASSSGATQYF. The CDR3 region has the DNA TGTGCCAGCAGCTCGGGGGCGACCCAGTACTTC.

This clonotype has only a few counts. The chain uses TRBV7-9 and TRBJ1-3, with D tentatively TRBD1 (6 bases). Germline values: CDR1 SEHNR, CDR2 FQNEAQ (reference sequence). The V gene lost 0 bases and the J gene lost 2 bases, with 11 bases spanning the gap. This CDR3 region has 16 residues. CDR3 DNA: TGTGCCAGCAGCTTAGCGGGGGCGCCCCCTGGAAACACCATATATTTT. Translated: CASSLAGAPPGNTIYF.

This clonotype was found many times. V is TRBV5-1 and J is TRBJ2-2; 7 bases agree with TRBD2. This CDR3 comprises 15 residues. Germline V gene sequence: CDR1 SGHRS, CDR2 YFSETQ. V shed 2 bases, J shed 4 bases, and the junction held 5 bases outside the gene matches. CDR3 amino acids: CASSLAGSGTGELFF. CDR3 coding DNA: TGCGCCAGCAGCTTAGCGGGATCAGGCACCGGGGAGCTGTTTTTT.

This clonotype showed up many times. This chain's CDR3 is CASSPLLELGNIQYF. CDR3 nucleotide sequence: TGTGCCAGCAGTCCTTTACTAGAATTGGGAAACATTCAGTACTTC. V is TRBV28 and J is TRBJ2-4; a weak D match, TRBD2 (5 bases). V was shortened by 5 bases and J by 6 bases, with 17 bases between the two germline ends. CDR1 is MDHEN, CDR2 SYDVKM, per germline. This CDR3 has 15 amino acids.

This chain uses TRBV19 with TRBJ1-5; D remains unclear. Trimming shortened V by 7 bases and J by 1 base, and 5 bases separated the two germline ends. The CDR3 covers 12 residues. CDR1 and CDR2 (germline): LNHDA, SQIVND (reference sequence). CDR3 sequence (DNA): TGTGCCAGTACTGACAGCAATCAGCCCCAGCATTTT. Translating gives CASTDSNQPQHF.

This chain uses TRBV6-5 with TRBJ2-7, with 10 bases that match TRBD2. CDR1 is MNHEY and CDR2 is SVGAGI in the germline V gene. The CDR3 is 15 amino acids. V dropped 2 bases and J dropped 6; count of bases not matched to a gene: 7. The chain's CDR3 is CASSYISSGRGEQYF. For the CDR3, the DNA is TGTGCCAGCAGTTACATCTCCAGCGGGAGGGGCGAGCAGTACTTC.

The genes are TRBV4-2 and TRBJ2-7; 12 positions agree with TRBD2. Trimming cost V 2 bases and J 6 bases; bases outside gene matches: 8. The length of the CDR3 is 16 residues. Germline V gene sequence: CDR1 LGHNA, CDR2 YNFKEQ. The CDR3 sequence is CASSQLLAGGGSEQYF. The CDR3 DNA sequence: TGTGCCAGCAGCCAACTACTAGCGGGAGGAGGGTCCGAGCAGTACTTC.

This clonotype was seen ten or more times. This rearrangement joins TRBV3-1 to TRBJ2-7, with D unresolved. Germline lookup yields CDR1 LGHDT and CDR2 YNNKEL (reference sequence). Trimming pared 0 bases from V and 3 bases from J, leaving 12 bases between. This CDR3 region has 15 residues. The CDR3 spells CASSQDQAWVYEQYF. The DNA for the CDR3 is TGTGCCAGCAGCCAAGACCAGGCCTGGGTCTACGAGCAGTACTTC.

The CDR3 loop reads CAIAGLDLGQETQYF. For the CDR3, the DNA is TGTGCCATCGCAGGACTCGATCTTGGACAAGAGACCCAGTACTTC. The rearrangement uses TRBV28 and TRBJ2-5; a weak D match, TRBD2 (5 bases). The ends were cut back, 10 bases at V and 2 bases at J, with 20 bases in the middle. CDR1 MDHEN and CDR2 SYDVKM come from the germline V gene. The CDR3 has 15 amino acids.

The CDR3 spells CSVGVDSYEQYF. The CDR3 DNA sequence: TGCAGCGTTGGTGTTGATTCCTACGAGCAGTACTTC. The genes are TRBV29-1 and TRBJ2-7; D remains unclear. The CDR3 spans 12 residues. V was trimmed by 4 bases and J by 1 base, leaving 8 bases between them. The germline V gene encodes CDR1 SQVTM and CDR2 ANQGSEA.